This TCR beta chain was profiled in a study of shared clonotypes between healthy human individuals (dated by TCRdb to the early 2020s). About the full investigation: The cohort included three men and two women between 18 and 49 years of age. For each donor, three plates each were used for CD4 naive and CD4 memory, two plates were used for CD8 naive, and one plate was used for CD8 memory. To increase sequencing depth and limit assay-specific biases, different laboratories used diverse techniques to prepare libraries and sequence TCR repertoires. Each donor's leukapheresis produced roughly between roughly 0.85 and 9.5 billion PBMCs. Blood TCR repertoires of four to six healthy adults were deeply sequenced to estimate repertoire size and the extent of clonotype sharing between individuals.

On this clone itself: It has no known antigen specificity. No much larger clone exists at a distance of one base, and base qualities are not known.

TCR CDR3 regions were amplified from genomic DNA by multiplex PCR using the deep immunoSEQ assay. Extracted genomic DNA from each cell subset was distributed evenly across all wells of several immunoSEQ 96-well plates, and each plate was treated as a replicate. For sorted subsets, about 200 ng genomic DNA, equal to about 30,000 T cell genomes, was loaded into each replicate PCR. Purified libraries were measured with a Qubit 3.0 fluorometer, size-checked on a Bioanalyzer 2100, and measured again with the KAPA Library Quantification kit. Each immunoSEQ 96-well plate was sequenced on its own single-read 150-cycle Illumina NextSeq 550 flow cell. The original pipeline was this. The immunoSEQ output contained only junctional sequences without quality scores, so filtering could not match that applied to full-length reads. Sequences were annotated with PyIR, a Python wrapper for IgBLAST v1.9, and V/J genes and CDR3 were assigned using IMGT germline references. Any read was removed if the V/J assignment was weak (E-value above 1e-6), the CDR3 was missing, or the read contained stop codons, out-of-frame junctions, or ambiguous translated residues. V3J clonotypes were defined as sequences sharing an identical inferred V gene, J gene, and CDR3 amino acid sequence. To compute the percentage overlap between repertoires, the number of shared unique clonotypes was divided by the size of the smaller repertoire. Repertoire richness was assessed with RTK rarefaction, the Chao1 estimator, and Recon v2.1 estimates of unobserved clonotypes. For all TCRbeta clonotypes obtained by the gDNA method from a few donors, generation probabilities were computed with OLGA. As stored in TCRdb, this immuneACCESS dataset retains in-frame rearrangements with V and J assigned. A fraction of the clones does not appear; measured against another copy, unresolved V genes explain less than half of the discrepancy, and the remainder lacks a known reason. D and trimming come from the DNA, and the V and J calls and clone size come from that table. The sample data list about 2 million clones, and 85% to 95% of these were observed just once. The leading ten clones occupy 0.13% of the sample.

Beyond this particular receptor, the publication reports: When a handful of donors were compared, the shared fraction of clonotypes was around 5.1% for naive CD4, 3.5% to 4% for naive CD8, 2.3% for memory CD4, and less than 0.45% for memory CD8. Larger estimated clonotype richness was generally found for naive subsets than for memory subsets. Based on pairwise subsampling, the degree of clonotype sharing among donors was expected to be affected by sequencing depth. Rarefaction of sorted-subset datasets indicated incomplete sequencing despite the large sequencing depth. Only blood was sampled, and tissue TCR repertoires likely differ from those in blood. Because the study included a small number of donors, the genetic and exposure-history diversity represented was limited. Higher generation probabilities were observed for clonotypes shared by all four sorted-subset donors than for non-shared clonotypes.

As encoded in the germline V gene (reference sequence), CDR1 is GTSNPN while CDR2 is SVGIG. The CDR3 holds 14 amino acids from the cysteine to the phenylalanine. Here the CDR3 DNA is all that survives: 42 bases in frame from base 1. The germline ends are 23 bases apart after V is trimmed by 7 bases and J by 9 bases. The donors were healthy, HIV-negative adults who had no recently reported acute infections or vaccinations. Every donor was a Caucasian adult living in Nashville, Tennessee, USA. CD4+ T cells were enriched by magnetic negative selection; naive cells were then positively selected on CD45RA, and the negative fraction formed the memory subset. Blood was obtained by leukapheresis, after which PBMCs were separated by Ficoll-Histopaque density gradient centrifugation and cryopreserved in liquid nitrogen vapor phase. Purity and quantity of every magnetically sorted T cell population were checked by analytical flow cytometry. Each sorted fraction had its genomic DNA isolated and then quantified by UV absorbance on a Nanodrop 2000c.

The clonotype comes from a man in his late teens or twenties in good health. The specimen sequenced was naive CD4+ T cells sorted from blood. The sample's cell subset or site label is to be understood as: CD45RA+ positively selected. The sequence links TRBV30 to TRBJ2-3; TRBD1 is a weak D gene call, 7 bases matching. The CDR3 has the sequence CASEKAGGLRTQYF. The sequence in DNA is TGTGCCTCGGAGAAGGCAGGGGGACTGAGGACGCAGTATTTT.